The clone carrying this TCR beta chain was detected ten times or more. What it recognizes is unknown. Patients chosen for sequencing had shown CD8+CD57+ cell expansion by flow cytometry. Every patient presented with severe acquired aplastic anemia. At the time of blood sampling, patients had not yet received any therapy. Trimming removed 7 bases from V and 0 bases from J, with 25 bases in between. The CDR3 sequence is 19 residues long. The germline gives CDR1 ENHRY, CDR2 SYGVKD. The data originate from a study of CD8+CD57+ T cells in acquired aplastic anemia. Whole-study context: Recorded DNA amounts for sorted CD4+ and CD8+ cells had an average of 3.2 ug.

Genomic DNA served as template for TCR beta VDJ and CDR3 profiling. Each CDR3 protein is one row after TCRdb ran MiXCR on the reads. This sample has about 270,000 distinct CDR3 sequences, with approximately 82% found just once. Findings and caveats of the study: Some 31 CD8+ CDR3 sequences were shared between patients and controls.

The TCR was taken from a human donor with aplastic anemia. The rearrangement links TRBV10-3 to TRBJ2-1, with D possibly TRBD1 on 5 matching bases. What was sequenced was sorted CD4+, CD8+, or CD8+CD57+ T cells (not recorded which) from PBMCs. Here the CDR3 reads CAITKDRRAVLSSYNEQFF. For the CDR3, the DNA is TGTGCCATCACCAAAGACAGACGGGCAGTCTTGAGCTCCTACAATGAGCAGTTCTTC.